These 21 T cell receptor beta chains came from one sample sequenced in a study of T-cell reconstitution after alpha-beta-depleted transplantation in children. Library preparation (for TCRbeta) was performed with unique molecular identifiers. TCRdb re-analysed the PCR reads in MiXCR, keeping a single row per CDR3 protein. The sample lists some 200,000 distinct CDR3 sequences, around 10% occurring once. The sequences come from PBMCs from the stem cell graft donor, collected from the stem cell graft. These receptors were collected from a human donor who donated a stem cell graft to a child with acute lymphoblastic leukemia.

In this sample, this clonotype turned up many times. CDR3 DNA sequence: TGTGCCAGCAGCTTAGATGGGACAGGGGGCTACAATGAGCAGTTCTTC. Translation gives CASSLDGTGGYNEQFF. The chain combines TRBV7-2 with TRBJ2-1; 11 bases match TRBD1. The ends lost 1 base at V and 3 bases at J; junction bases unmatched: 2. The CDR3 contains 16 residues. The germline V gene encodes CDR1 SGHTA and CDR2 FQGNSA. The full variable domain, completed using reference TRBV7-2 and TRBJ2-1, is GAGVSQSPSNKVTEKGKDVELRCDPISGHTALYWYRQSLGQGLEFLIYFQGNSAPDKSGLPSDRFSAERTGGSVSTLTIQRTQQEDSAVYLCASSLDGTGGYNEQFFGPGTRLTVL.

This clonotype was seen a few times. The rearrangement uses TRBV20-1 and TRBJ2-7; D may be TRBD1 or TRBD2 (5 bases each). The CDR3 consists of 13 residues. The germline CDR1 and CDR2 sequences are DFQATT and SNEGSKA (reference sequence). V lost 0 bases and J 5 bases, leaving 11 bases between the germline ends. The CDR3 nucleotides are TGCAGTGCTAGAGATTGGGACCCCAACGAGCAGTACTTC. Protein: CSARDWDPNEQYF.

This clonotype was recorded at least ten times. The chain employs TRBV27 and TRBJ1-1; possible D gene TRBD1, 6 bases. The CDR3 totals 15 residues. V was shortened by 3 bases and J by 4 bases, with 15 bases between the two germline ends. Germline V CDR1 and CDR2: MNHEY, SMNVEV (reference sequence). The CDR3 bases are TGTGCCAGCAGTTTCAAAACAGGGTTAGGCACTGAAGCTTTCTTT. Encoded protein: CASSFKTGLGTEAFF.

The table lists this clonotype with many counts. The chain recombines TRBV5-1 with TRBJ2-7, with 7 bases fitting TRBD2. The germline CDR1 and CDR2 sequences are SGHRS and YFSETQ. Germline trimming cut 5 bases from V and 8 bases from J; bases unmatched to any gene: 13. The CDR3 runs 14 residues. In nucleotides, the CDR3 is TGCGCCAGCAGATCGACTAGTGCGGGGGACCAGCAGTACTTC. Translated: CASRSTSAGDQQYF.

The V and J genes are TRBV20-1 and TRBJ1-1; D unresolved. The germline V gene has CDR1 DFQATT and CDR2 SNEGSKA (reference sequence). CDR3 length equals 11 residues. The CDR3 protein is CTVGWNTEAFF. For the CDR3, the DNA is TGCACCGTGGGTTGGAACACTGAAGCTTTCTTT.

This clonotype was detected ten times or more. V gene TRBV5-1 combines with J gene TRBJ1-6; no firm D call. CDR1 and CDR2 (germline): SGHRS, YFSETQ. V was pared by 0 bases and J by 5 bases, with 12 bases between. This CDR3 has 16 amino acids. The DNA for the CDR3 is TGCGCCAGCAGCTTGGCTTCCGGAGCAGATAATTCACCCCTCCACTTT. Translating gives CASSLASGADNSPLHF. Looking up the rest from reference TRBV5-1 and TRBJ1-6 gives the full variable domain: KAGVTQTPRYLIKTRGQQVTLSCSPISGHRSVSWYQQTPGQGLQFLFEYFSETQRNKGNFPGRFSGRQFSNSRSEMNVSTLELGDSALYLCASSLASGADNSPLHFGNGTRLTVT.

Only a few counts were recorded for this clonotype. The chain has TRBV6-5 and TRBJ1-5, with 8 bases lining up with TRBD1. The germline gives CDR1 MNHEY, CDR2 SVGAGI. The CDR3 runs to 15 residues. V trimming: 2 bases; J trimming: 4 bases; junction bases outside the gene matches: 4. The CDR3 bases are TGTGCCAGCAGTTACGAGGGACAGGTAAATCAGCCCCAGCATTTT. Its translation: CASSYEGQVNQPQHF.

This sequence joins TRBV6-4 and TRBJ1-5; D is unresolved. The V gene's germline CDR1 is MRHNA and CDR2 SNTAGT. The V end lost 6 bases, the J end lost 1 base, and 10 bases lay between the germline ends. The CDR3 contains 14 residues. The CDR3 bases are TGTGCCAGCAGCCCAGTTTGGAGCAATCAGCCCCAGCATTTT. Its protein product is CASSPVWSNQPQHF.

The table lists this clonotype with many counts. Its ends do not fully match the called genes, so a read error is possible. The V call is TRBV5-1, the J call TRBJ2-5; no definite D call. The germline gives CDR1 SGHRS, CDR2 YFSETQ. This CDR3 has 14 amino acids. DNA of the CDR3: TGTGCCAGCAGTTTAGCCGGCGGACAAGAGACCCAGTACTTC. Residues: CASSLAGGQETQYF.

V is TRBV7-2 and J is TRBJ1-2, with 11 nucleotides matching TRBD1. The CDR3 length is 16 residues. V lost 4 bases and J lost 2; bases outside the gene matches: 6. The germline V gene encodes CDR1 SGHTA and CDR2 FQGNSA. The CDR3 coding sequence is TGTGCCAGCAGCTCCTCCGGGGACAGGGGGAACTATGGCTACACCTTC. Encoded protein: CASSSSGDRGNYGYTF.

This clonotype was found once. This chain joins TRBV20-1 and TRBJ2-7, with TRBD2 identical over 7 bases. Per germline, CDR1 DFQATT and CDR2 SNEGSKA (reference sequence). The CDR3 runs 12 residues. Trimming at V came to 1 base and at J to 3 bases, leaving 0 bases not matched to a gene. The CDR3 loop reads CSARGTSYEQYV. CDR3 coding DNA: TGCAGTGCTAGAGGGACTAGCTACGAGCAGTACGTC.

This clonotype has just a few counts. CDR3 in amino acids: CASSAFPGSTGNTIYF. The CDR3 DNA reads TGTGCCAGCAGCGCTTTTCCAGGGTCAACTGGAAACACCATATATTTT. The rearrangement uses TRBV7-6 and TRBJ1-3, with a tentative D call TRBD1 (5 bases). This CDR3 contains 16 residues. The germline V and J ends were trimmed by 5 bases and 2 bases, with 16 bases remaining between them. Germline V gene data show CDR1 as SGHVS and CDR2 as FNYEAQ.

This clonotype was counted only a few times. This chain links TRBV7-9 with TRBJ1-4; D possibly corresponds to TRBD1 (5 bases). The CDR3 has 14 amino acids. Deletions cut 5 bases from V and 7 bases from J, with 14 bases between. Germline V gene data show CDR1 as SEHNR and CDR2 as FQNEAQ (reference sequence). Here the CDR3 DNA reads TGTGCCAGCAGCGAAGGATCCGGGGGTGAAAAACTGTTTTTT. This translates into CASSEGSGGEKLFF.

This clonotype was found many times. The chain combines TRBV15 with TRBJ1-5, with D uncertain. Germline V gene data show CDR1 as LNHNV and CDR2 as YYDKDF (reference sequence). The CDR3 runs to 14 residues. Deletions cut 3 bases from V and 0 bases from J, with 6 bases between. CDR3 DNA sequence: TGTGCCACCAGCAGCGGAAATAGCAATCAGCCCCAGCATTTT. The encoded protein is CATSSGNSNQPQHF.

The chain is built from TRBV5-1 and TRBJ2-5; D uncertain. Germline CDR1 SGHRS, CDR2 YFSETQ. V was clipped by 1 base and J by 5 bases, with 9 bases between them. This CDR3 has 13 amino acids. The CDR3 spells CASSLYDAETQYF. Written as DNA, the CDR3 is TGCGCCAGCAGCTTGTATGATGCGGAGACCCAGTACTTC. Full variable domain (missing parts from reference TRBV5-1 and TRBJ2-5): KAGVTQTPRYLIKTRGQQVTLSCSPISGHRSVSWYQQTPGQGLQFLFEYFSETQRNKGNFPGRFSGRQFSNSRSEMNVSTLELGDSALYLCASSLYDAETQYFGPGTRLLVL.

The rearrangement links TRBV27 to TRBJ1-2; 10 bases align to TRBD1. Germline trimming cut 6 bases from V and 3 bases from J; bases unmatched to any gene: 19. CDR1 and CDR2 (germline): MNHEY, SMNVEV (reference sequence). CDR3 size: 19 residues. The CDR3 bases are TGTGCCAGCAGCCTGCACTATTTTTCTCTCGGGACAGGGGACTATGGCTACACCTTC. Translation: CASSLHYFSLGTGDYGYTF.

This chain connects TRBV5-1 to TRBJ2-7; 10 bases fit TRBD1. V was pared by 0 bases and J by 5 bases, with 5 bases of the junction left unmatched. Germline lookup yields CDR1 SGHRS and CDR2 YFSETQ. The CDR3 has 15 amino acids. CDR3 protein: CASSLAGDRGNEQYF. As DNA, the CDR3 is TGCGCCAGCAGCTTGGCTGGGGACAGGGGTAACGAGCAGTACTTC.

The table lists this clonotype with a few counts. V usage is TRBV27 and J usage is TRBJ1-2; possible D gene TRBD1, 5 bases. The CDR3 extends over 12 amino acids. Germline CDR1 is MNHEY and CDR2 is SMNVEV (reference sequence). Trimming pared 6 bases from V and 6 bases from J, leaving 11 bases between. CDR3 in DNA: TGTGCCAGCAGCGGGACCGATAATGGCTACACCTTC. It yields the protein CASSGTDNGYTF.

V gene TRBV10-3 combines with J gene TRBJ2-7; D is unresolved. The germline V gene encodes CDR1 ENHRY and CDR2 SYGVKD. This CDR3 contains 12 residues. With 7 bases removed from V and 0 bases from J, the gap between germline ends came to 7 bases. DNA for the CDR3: TGTGCCATCACGACAACCTCCTACGAGCAGTACTTC. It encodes CAITTTSYEQYF.

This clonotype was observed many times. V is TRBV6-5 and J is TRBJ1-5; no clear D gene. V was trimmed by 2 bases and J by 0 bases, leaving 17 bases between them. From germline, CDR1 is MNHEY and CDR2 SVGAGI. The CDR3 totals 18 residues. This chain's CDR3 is CASSYGSWQLYSNQPQHF. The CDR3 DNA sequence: TGTGCCAGCAGTTACGGTTCGTGGCAGCTTTATAGCAATCAGCCCCAGCATTTT.

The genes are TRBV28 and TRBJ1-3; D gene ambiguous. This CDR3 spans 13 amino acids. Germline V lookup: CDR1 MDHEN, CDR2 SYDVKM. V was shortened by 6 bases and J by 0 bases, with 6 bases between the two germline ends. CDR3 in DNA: TGTGCCAGCAGAGAGATCTCTGGAAACACCATATATTTT. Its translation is CASREISGNTIYF.